The 22 T cell receptor beta chains presented below share a single source sample, sequenced in a study of post-analysis software for immune sequencing data. Study-level findings and limits: Included in a set of a few TRBV segments more frequent in patients than controls were TRBV5-6, TRBV5-1 and TRBV20-1.

cDNA libraries for TCR beta contained unique molecular identifiers. TCRdb used MiXCR to reprocess the PCR reads, holding one entry per CDR3 protein. Of 380,000 or so distinct CDR3 sequences in the sample, about a third were seen once. These receptors have no identified antigens. Sequenced: blood. These receptors came from a girl aged 10 to 17 with multiple sclerosis.

The genes are TRBV13 and TRBJ2-4, with a tentative D call TRBD1 (6 bases). The germline V gene has CDR1 PRHDT and CDR2 FYEKMQ (reference sequence). The V end lost 3 bases, the J end lost 3 bases, and 15 bases lay between the germline ends. This CDR3 has 16 residues. CDR3 sequence reads: CASSFLGANDKNIQYF. The CDR3 DNA is TGTGCCAGCAGCTTTCTGGGGGCGAACGACAAAAACATTCAGTACTTC.

This clonotype was recorded a few times. This rearrangement joins TRBV3-1 to TRBJ1-6, with D maybe TRBD1 (5 bases). The germline V gene encodes CDR1 LGHDT and CDR2 YNNKEL (reference sequence). Between the trimmed V and J ends, which lost 8 bases and 3 bases, there was a span of 11 bases. CDR3 length: 14 amino acids. The DNA for the CDR3 is TGTGCCAGCCGACAGACAGTCTATAATTCACCCCTCCACTTT. This sequence encodes CASRQTVYNSPLHF.

The chain is built from TRBV12-3 or TRBV12-4 and TRBJ2-1; TRBD1 is a possible D gene (7 bases). This CDR3 contains 11 residues. V dropped 6 bases and J dropped 12 bases, with 12 bases sitting between them. The CDR3 bases are TGTGCCAGCAGCACAGGGGAGGTGCAGTTCTTC. It translates to CASSTGEVQFF.

This clonotype was detected a few times. The V call is TRBV11-2, the J call TRBJ1-3; D is ambiguous. CDR3 size: 13 residues. The ends were cut back, 1 base at V and 6 bases at J, with 7 bases in the middle. Germline V gene sequence: CDR1 SGHAT, CDR2 FQNNGV. CDR3 sequence (DNA): TGTGCCAGCAGCTTAGGAGGGTTAAACACCATATATTTT. Translation gives CASSLGGLNTIYF. Full variable domain (rest looked up from reference TRBV11-2 and TRBJ1-3): EAGVAQSPRYKIIEKRQSVAFWCNPISGHATLYWYQQILGQGPKLLIQFQNNGVVDDSQLPKDRFSAERLKGVDSTLKIQPAKLEDSAVYLCASSLGGLNTIYFGEGSWLTVV.

This chain uses TRBV29-1 with TRBJ2-3; the D call may be TRBD1 or TRBD2 (6 bases each). Trimming stripped 6 bases from V and 2 bases from J, with 15 bases between. Per the germline V gene, CDR1 is SQVTM and CDR2 is ANQGSEA. There are 14 residues in the CDR3. The CDR3 sequence: CSVEGGSLTDTQYF. CDR3 nucleotide sequence: TGCAGCGTCGAGGGGGGTTCACTCACAGATACGCAGTATTTT.

This clonotype has only a few counts. The V gene is TRBV29-1, the J gene TRBJ1-5; perhaps TRBD1 as D (6 bases). The germline V gene encodes CDR1 SQVTM and CDR2 ANQGSEA. This CDR3 region has 17 residues. V was cut by 4 bases and J by 7 bases, with 26 bases left in between. The DNA for the CDR3 is TGCAGCGTTGTCCGGATAAAATGGACAGAAGGGAAACAGCCCCAGCATTTT. Translated: CSVVRIKWTEGKQPQHF.

The chain is built from TRBV3-1 and TRBJ1-2, with D hard to call. Trimming shortened V by 4 bases and J by 0 bases, and 12 bases separated the two germline ends. The CDR3 is 15 residues long. Germline CDR1 LGHDT, CDR2 YNNKEL (reference sequence). CDR3 DNA: TGTGCCAGCAGCCGAGAGGGTCGAGCTAACTATGGCTACACCTTC. Translation: CASSREGRANYGYTF.

The V and J genes are TRBV7-9 and TRBJ2-7; D gene uncertain. The J call may be mistaken, given a closer DNA end match to TRBJ2-5. This CDR3 has 15 residues. Germline CDR1 SEHNR, CDR2 FQNEAQ (reference sequence). CDR3 in DNA: TGTGCCAGCAGCAATTCGGCAGGTCCTGGGGTGACCCAGTACTTC. It yields the protein CASSNSAGPGVTQYF.

V and J are TRBV7-3 and TRBJ2-6, with D unresolved. CDR1 and CDR2 from the germline V gene are SGHTA and FQGTGA. The germline V and J ends were trimmed by 6 bases and 0 bases, with 12 bases remaining between them. The CDR3 is 16 amino acids. The CDR3 coding sequence is TGTGCCAGCAGTCAACATCCAGGCTCTGGGGCCAACGTCCTGACTTTC. Translating it yields CASSQHPGSGANVLTF.

This chain joins TRBV3-1 and TRBJ2-1; D remains unclear. The length of the CDR3 is 15 residues. CDR1 LGHDT and CDR2 YNNKEL come from the germline V gene (reference sequence). V lost 7 bases to trimming and J lost 0 bases, with 13 bases between them. In nucleotides, the CDR3 is TGTGCCAGCACCCCAAGGCTCGACTCCTACAATGAGCAGTTCTTC. The encoded protein is CASTPRLDSYNEQFF.

The chain is built from TRBV2 and TRBJ2-7, with no clear D. This CDR3 has 14 amino acids. The V gene's germline CDR1 is SNHLY and CDR2 FYNNEI. V was pared by 0 bases and J by 0 bases, with 6 bases between. The CDR3 protein is CASSEAPGSYEQYF. CDR3 bases: TGTGCCAGCAGTGAAGCGCCAGGCTCCTACGAGCAGTACTTC.

The rearrangement uses TRBV24-1 and TRBJ2-1; perhaps D is TRBD1 or TRBD2 (6 bases each). Per the germline V gene, CDR1 is KGHDR and CDR2 is SFDVKD. This CDR3 is 17 amino acids long. V lost 7 bases and J lost 6, with 24 bases in between. The CDR3 nucleotides are TGTGCCACCAGGAAAGGGGGACTCCCAAGCAATTCCAATGAGCAGTTCTTC. Protein product: CATRKGGLPSNSNEQFF.

In its sample, this clonotype was seen a few times. The CDR3 DNA is TGCGCCAGCAGCCAAGCGGTAGGGGGCCCGAGTCTCTACGAGCAGTACTTC. Translation: CASSQAVGGPSLYEQYF. The chain uses TRBV4-1 and TRBJ2-4; 7 nucleotides match TRBD1. The J call may be wrong; the DNA end is better matched by TRBJ2-7. There are 17 residues in the CDR3. Germline CDR1 reads MGHRA; CDR2 reads YSYEKL.

V and J are TRBV5-1 and TRBJ1-2; tentatively, D is TRBD1 (5 bases). The CDR3 consists of 15 residues. The V gene lost 0 bases and the J gene lost 4 bases, with 13 bases spanning the gap. The germline gives CDR1 SGHRS, CDR2 YFSETQ. The CDR3 nucleotides are TGCGCCAGCAGCTTGGCCGGTGAAGGGGCCTATGGCTACACCTTC. Translation: CASSLAGEGAYGYTF.

This clonotype came up a few times. J is TRBJ2-3 and V is TRBV7-2, with 8 bases fitting TRBD2. The CDR3 spans 18 residues. Per the germline V gene, CDR1 is SGHTA and CDR2 is FQGNSA. Trimming took 0 bases from V and 1 from J; bases not matched to a gene: 9. CDR3 sequence reads: CASSLALAGAGGTDTQYF. CDR3 DNA: TGTGCCAGCAGCTTAGCCCTTGCTGGAGCGGGGGGCACAGATACGCAGTATTTT. Full variable domain (outside the CDR3, taken from reference TRBV7-2 and TRBJ2-3): GAGVSQSPSNKVTEKGKDVELRCDPISGHTALYWYRQSLGQGLEFLIYFQGNSAPDKSGLPSDRFSAERTGGSVSTLTIQRTQQEDSAVYLCASSLALAGAGGTDTQYFGPGTRLTVL.

J is TRBJ2-1 and V is TRBV7-2; 7 bases line up with TRBD2. The CDR3 contains 17 residues. V lost 5 bases and J lost 0; bases outside the gene matches: 10. Germline CDR1 SGHTA, CDR2 FQGNSA. The CDR3 loop is CASSPHSGGYSYNEQFF. The CDR3 nucleotides are TGTGCCAGCAGCCCACATTCGGGGGGTTACTCCTACAATGAGCAGTTCTTC.

The gene calls are TRBV9 and TRBJ2-5, with 8 positions matching TRBD1. The CDR3 loop spans 14 amino acids. V was pared by 4 bases and J by 2 bases, with 4 bases of the junction left unmatched. Germline V CDR1 and CDR2: SGDLS, YYNGEE. In nucleotides, the CDR3 is TGTGCCAGCAGCCGACAGGGGTTACAAGAGACCCAGTACTTC. Its protein is CASSRQGLQETQYF.

This clonotype was found a few times. The chain carries TRBV6-5 and TRBJ1-2; D is unresolved. V was shortened by 8 bases and J by 0 bases, with 4 bases between the two germline ends. The length of the CDR3 is 11 residues. Germline-derived CDR1 and CDR2 are MNHEY and SVGAGI. CDR3 amino acids: CASDPNYGYTF. The DNA for the CDR3 is TGTGCCAGCGACCCTAACTATGGCTACACCTTC.

The CDR3 here is CASSQVLGGSAPHTQYF. CDR3 nucleotides: TGCGCCAGCAGCCAAGTGTTAGGGGGTTCCGCACCTCATACGCAGTATTTT. The genes are TRBV4-1 and TRBJ2-3, with D maybe TRBD1 (6 bases). Trimming left V 1 base short and J 7 bases short, with 21 bases between. The germline CDR1 and CDR2 sequences are MGHRA and YSYEKL. The CDR3 is 17 amino acids.

The sample holds a few counts of this clonotype. The rearrangement joins TRBV5-1 to TRBJ2-1; no clear D gene. Germline V gene lookup returns CDR1 SGHRS and CDR2 YFSETQ. The CDR3 consists of 15 residues. V was shortened by 3 bases and J by 7 bases, with 17 bases between the two germline ends. CDR3 in DNA: TGCGCCAGCAGCTGGGATTACCCGGTCCAGAATGAGCAGTTCTTC. As protein: CASSWDYPVQNEQFF.

V and J are TRBV7-2 and TRBJ2-5; no firm D call. Germline V gene data show CDR1 as SGHTA and CDR2 as FQGNSA. This CDR3 comprises 12 residues. Trimming took 5 bases from V and 4 from J, leaving 8 bases between them. In DNA form, the CDR3 reads TGTGCCAGCAGCCCCCTTATAGAGACCCAGTACTTC. Its protein is CASSPLIETQYF.

This chain connects TRBV4-1 to TRBJ2-7, with TRBD1 matching 10 bases. The V and J ends lost 1 base and 2 bases, in that order; junction bases with no gene match: 14. Germline values: CDR1 MGHRA, CDR2 YSYEKL. This CDR3 has 19 residues. This CDR3 is CASSQGFWDRGVNAYEQYF. The CDR3 bases are TGCGCCAGCAGCCAAGGATTCTGGGACAGGGGCGTCAATGCCTACGAGCAGTACTTC.